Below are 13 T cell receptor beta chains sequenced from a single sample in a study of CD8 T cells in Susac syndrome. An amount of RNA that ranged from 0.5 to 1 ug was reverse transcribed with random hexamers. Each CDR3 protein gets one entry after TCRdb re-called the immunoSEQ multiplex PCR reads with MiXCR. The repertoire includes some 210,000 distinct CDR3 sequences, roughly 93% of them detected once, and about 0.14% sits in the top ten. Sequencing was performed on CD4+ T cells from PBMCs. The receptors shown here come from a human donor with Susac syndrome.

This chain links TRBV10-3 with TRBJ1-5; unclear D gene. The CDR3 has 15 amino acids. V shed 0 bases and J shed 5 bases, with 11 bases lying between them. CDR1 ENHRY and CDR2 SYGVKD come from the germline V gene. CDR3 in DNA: TGTGCCATCAGTGAGTCTGCAGAGGGTGATCAGCCCCAGCATTTT. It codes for CAISESAEGDQPQHF.

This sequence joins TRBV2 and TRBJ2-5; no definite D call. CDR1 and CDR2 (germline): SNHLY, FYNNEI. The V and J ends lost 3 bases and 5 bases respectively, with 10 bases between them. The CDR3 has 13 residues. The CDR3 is CASSDIGLETQYF. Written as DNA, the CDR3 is TGTGCCAGCAGTGATATAGGGCTGGAGACCCAGTACTTC.

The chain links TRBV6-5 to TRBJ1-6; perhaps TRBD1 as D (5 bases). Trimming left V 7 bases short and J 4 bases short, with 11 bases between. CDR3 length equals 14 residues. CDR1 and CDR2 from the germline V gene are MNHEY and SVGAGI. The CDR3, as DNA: TGTGCCAGCAAAAGCGGGGGGTATAATTCACCCCTCCACTTT. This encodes CASKSGGYNSPLHF.

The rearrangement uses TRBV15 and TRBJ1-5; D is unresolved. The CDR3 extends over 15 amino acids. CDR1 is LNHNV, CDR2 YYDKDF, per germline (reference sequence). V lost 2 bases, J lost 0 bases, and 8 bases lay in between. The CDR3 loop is CATSRQTYSNQPQHF. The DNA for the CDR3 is TGTGCCACCAGCAGACAGACATATAGCAATCAGCCCCAGCATTTT. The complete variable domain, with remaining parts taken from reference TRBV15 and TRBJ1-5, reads DAMVIQNPRYQVTQFGKPVTLSCSQTLNHNVMYWYQQKSSQAPKLLFHYYDKDFNNEADTPDNFQSRRPNTSFCFLDIRSPGLGDTAMYLCATSRQTYSNQPQHFGDGTRLSIL.

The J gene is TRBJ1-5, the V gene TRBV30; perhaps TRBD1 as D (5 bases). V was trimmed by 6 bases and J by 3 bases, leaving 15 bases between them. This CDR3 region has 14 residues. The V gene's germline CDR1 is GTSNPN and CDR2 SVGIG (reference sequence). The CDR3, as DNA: TGTGCCTGCGAATGGGCAGGGCTCAATCAGCCCCAGCATTTT. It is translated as CACEWAGLNQPQHF.

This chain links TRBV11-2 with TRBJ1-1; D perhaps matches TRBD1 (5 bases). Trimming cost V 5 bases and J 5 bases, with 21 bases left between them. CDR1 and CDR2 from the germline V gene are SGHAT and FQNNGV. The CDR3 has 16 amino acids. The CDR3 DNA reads TGTGCCAGCAGCCCCTGGCCAAAACATGGGGGTACTGAAGCTTTCTTT. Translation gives CASSPWPKHGGTEAFF.

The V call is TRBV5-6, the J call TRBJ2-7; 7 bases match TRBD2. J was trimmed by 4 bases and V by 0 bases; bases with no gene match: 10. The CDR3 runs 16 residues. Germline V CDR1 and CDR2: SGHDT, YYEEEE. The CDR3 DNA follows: TGTGCCAGCAGCTTGGACGGGGGGAACCGTAAATACGAGCAGTACTTC. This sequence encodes CASSLDGGNRKYEQYF.

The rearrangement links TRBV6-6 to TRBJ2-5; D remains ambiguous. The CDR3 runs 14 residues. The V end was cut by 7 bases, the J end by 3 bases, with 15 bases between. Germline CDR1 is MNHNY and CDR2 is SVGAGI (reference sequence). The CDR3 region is CASTSRVGEETQYF. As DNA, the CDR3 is TGTGCCAGCACGTCAAGGGTTGGGGAAGAGACCCAGTACTTC.

CDR3 nucleotides: TGCAGCGCCCTTGGGACAGGGCGGGAAGCTTTCTTT. This encodes CSALGTGREAFF. The V call is TRBV29-1, the J call TRBJ1-1, with 9 bases lining up with TRBD1. The CDR3 contains 12 residues. Trimming at V came to 7 bases and at J to 8 bases, leaving 8 bases not matched to a gene. Germline V CDR1 and CDR2: SQVTM, ANQGSEA. The entire variable domain, with the rest obtained from reference TRBV29-1 and TRBJ1-1, is as follows: SAVISQKPSRDICQRGTSLTIQCQVDSQVTMMFWYRQQPGQSLTLIATANQGSEATYESGFVIDKFPISRPNLTFSTLTVSNMSPEDSSIYLCSALGTGREAFFGQGTRLTVV.

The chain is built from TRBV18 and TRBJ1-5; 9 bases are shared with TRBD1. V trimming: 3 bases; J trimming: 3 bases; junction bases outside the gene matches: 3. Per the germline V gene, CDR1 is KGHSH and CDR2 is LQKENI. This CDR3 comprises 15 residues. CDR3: CASSPGTGHNQPQHF. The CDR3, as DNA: TGTGCCAGCTCACCGGGGACAGGGCACAATCAGCCCCAGCATTTT.

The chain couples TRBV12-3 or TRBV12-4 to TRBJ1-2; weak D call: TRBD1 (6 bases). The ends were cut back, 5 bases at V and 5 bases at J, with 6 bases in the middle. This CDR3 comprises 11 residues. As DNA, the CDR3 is TGTGCCAGCAGTGGACAGTATGGCTACACCTTC. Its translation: CASSGQYGYTF.

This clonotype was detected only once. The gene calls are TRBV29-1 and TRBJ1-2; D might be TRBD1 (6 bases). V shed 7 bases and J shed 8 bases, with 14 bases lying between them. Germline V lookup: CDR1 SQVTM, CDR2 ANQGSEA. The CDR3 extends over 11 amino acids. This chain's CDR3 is CSAATGNGYTF. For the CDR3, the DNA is TGCAGCGCTGCTACAGGGAACGGCTACACCTTC. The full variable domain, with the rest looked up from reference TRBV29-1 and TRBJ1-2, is SAVISQKPSRDICQRGTSLTIQCQVDSQVTMMFWYRQQPGQSLTLIATANQGSEATYESGFVIDKFPISRPNLTFSTLTVSNMSPEDSSIYLCSAATGNGYTFGSGTRLTVV.

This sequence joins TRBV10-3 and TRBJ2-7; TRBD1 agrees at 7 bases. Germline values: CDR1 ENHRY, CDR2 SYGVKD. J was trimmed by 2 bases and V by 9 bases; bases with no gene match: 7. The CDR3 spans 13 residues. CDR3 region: CAISVQGAYEQYF. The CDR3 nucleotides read TGTGCCATTTCTGTTCAGGGGGCCTACGAGCAGTACTTC.